The 4 T cell receptor beta chains below were found in one sample sequenced in a study of technical replicates of blood from a few donors. Assay used: immunoSEQ multiplex PCR; TCRdb lists only in-frame clones, some missing. The table shows 95,000 or so clones, with 95% occurring only once. Sequencing used T cells isolated from PBMCs. The receptors come from a human donor in good health.

The rearrangement joins TRBV7-6 to TRBJ2-7; 9 bases map to TRBD2. The CDR3 has 16 residues. V gave up 3 bases and J gave up 2 bases; unmatched junction bases: 8. Germline-derived CDR1 and CDR2 are SGHVS and FNYEAQ. Here the CDR3 DNA reads TGTGCCAGCAGCTTGGAGTCTAGCGGGAATACCTACGAGCAGTACTTC. It is translated as CASSLESSGNTYEQYF.

The chain carries TRBV7-9 and TRBJ2-3, with TRBD1 matching 7 bases. The length of the CDR3 is 15 residues. Germline trimming cut 4 bases from V and 8 bases from J; bases unmatched to any gene: 12. In germline, CDR1 is SEHNR, CDR2 FQNEAQ (reference sequence). The DNA of the CDR3 is TGTGCCAGCAGCTCGTCTCAGTCCCACAGGGGTACGCAGTATTTT. It yields the protein CASSSSQSHRGTQYF. The full variable domain, its missing parts supplied by reference TRBV7-9 and TRBJ2-3, is DTGVSQNPRHKITKRGQNVTFRCDPISEHNRLYWYRQTLGQGPEFLTYFQNEAQLEKSRLLSDRFSAERPKGSFSTLEIQRTEQGDSAMYLCASSSSQSHRGTQYFGPGTRLTVL.

CDR3: CASSLSPGSNQPQHF. CDR3 bases: TGTGCCAGCAGTTTATCCCCGGGGAGCAATCAGCCCCAGCATTTT. The chain links TRBV27 to TRBJ1-5; D is uncertain. Germline V CDR1 and CDR2: MNHEY, SMNVEV (reference sequence). The V end lost 0 bases, the J end lost 1 base, and 7 bases lay between the germline ends. This CDR3 spans 15 amino acids.

The V and J genes are TRBV6-5 and TRBJ1-2; possibly TRBD1 for D (5 bases). Deletions cut 0 bases from V and 8 bases from J, with 7 bases between. Per germline, CDR1 MNHEY and CDR2 SVGAGI. This CDR3 is built from 12 residues. The CDR3 here is CASSYSGGGYTF. Written as DNA, the CDR3 is TGTGCCAGCAGTTACTCGGGGGGGGGCTACACCTTC.